The sequence of this TCR beta chain was determined in a study of a mutant IDH1 vaccine in newly diagnosed glioma. At the level of the study: It was radiotherapy, temozolomide, or both that patients received previously, with most receiving both.

CDR3 length: 16 amino acids. Per the germline V gene, CDR1 is SGHTA and CDR2 is FQGNSA. Trimming took 5 bases from V and 0 from J, leaving 14 bases between them. On this clone itself: What it binds is not known.

Time point in this sample: week 5, during vaccination. Vaccine doses each comprised 300 ug of mutant IDH1 20-mer peptide, with topical imiquimod. Patients carried new grade 3 or 4 IDH1-mutant astrocytomas lacking nuclear ATRX. Study-wide results and limits: Changes to the top peripheral T cell clonotypes appeared unrelated to pseudoprogression.

Data came from immunoSEQ multiplex PCR; TCRdb stores just in-frame clones and leaves some out. The repertoire has approximately 35,000 clones, over 50% of them found once; the top ten carry 9.5% to 11%. The J gene is TRBJ2-4, the V gene TRBV7-2; D gene uncertain. Sequences were derived from PBMCs, sampled from a glioma patient whose treatment included an IDH1 peptide vaccine. This clonotype originated in a young woman with glioma. The CDR3 is CASSLSSIAAKNIQYF. The CDR3 DNA reads TGTGCCAGCAGCCTTAGTTCCATAGCAGCCAAAAACATTCAGTACTTC.